The T cell receptor (beta chain) under discussion was sequenced for a study of blood T cells in healthy people across ages. Each of the donors had about 9.9 milliliters of peripheral blood drawn into EDTA-treated Vacutainer tubes. V dropped 5 bases and J dropped 0 bases, with 13 bases sitting between them. Germline V gene sequence: CDR1 SGHTA, CDR2 FQGNSA. CDR3 length equals 15 residues. Worth noting for this clonotype: What it binds is unknown.

A second roughly 6 to 12 cycle PCR used barcoded and J-beta primers. TCRdb reprocessed the 5' RACE reads via MiXCR and lists one record per CDR3 protein. This table holds about 1.5 million distinct CDR3 sequences, 40% to 45% found once. Study results and caveats: In the absence of known donor CMV status, changes in expanded clonotypes were possibly confounded. The percentage of naive T cells correlated strongly with TCR beta diversity.

Sequencing used blood. This receptor was obtained from a woman aged 18-30 years in good health. The V call is TRBV7-2, the J call TRBJ1-2, with D unclear. DNA of the CDR3: TGTGCCAGCAGCGAGGACGTTACAGCTAACTATGGCTACACCTTC. It codes for CASSEDVTANYGYTF.